The sequence of this T cell receptor (beta chain) was determined in a study of blood T cell repertoires in COVID-19. Study information: The United States, Italy and Spain were the sources of the acute and convalescent COVID-19 samples. T cells, B-cell-depleted T cells, or PBMCs supplied cDNA or gDNA.

Participant age was roughly 18 to 95 years, and participants resided in roughly 25 US areas. The authors' processing: Estimated nucleated cell counts came from reference gene primer amplification. Clones were sequenced by immunoSEQ multiplex PCR, and TCRdb holds only the in-frame ones, with some missing. V and J calls and clone size come straight from that table; D and trimming were deduced from the DNA. The sample shows roughly 200,000 clones, 80% to 90% of them seen only once. The clonotype originates from a man younger than 40 in a cohort exposed to, infected with or recovered from COVID-19 (not recorded which). The sequenced material came from PBMCs or T cells enriched from blood (not recorded which).

The chain's CDR3 is CASSFQGTSGSWGTDTQYF. CDR3 bases: TGTGCCAGCAGCTTCCAGGGGACTAGCGGGAGTTGGGGCACAGATACGCAGTATTTT. V is TRBV5-8 and J is TRBJ2-3; 14 nucleotides match TRBD2. This CDR3 is built from 19 residues. CDR1 is SGHTS, CDR2 YDEGEE, per germline. V shed 2 bases, J shed 1 base, and the junction held 9 bases outside the gene matches.